The rows below give T cell receptor beta chains drawn from one sample of a study of blood T cells in healthy people across ages. From the 5' RACE reads, TCRdb called clonotypes with MiXCR, one entry per CDR3 protein. The sample has nearly 800,000 distinct CDR3 sequences, around 25% seen once; the top ten hold 3.7%. These data were likewise used in another study, on T cells of mothers and their children.

The specimen sequenced was blood. These TCRs come from a boy between 10 and 17 years old in good health. Each CDR3 is given with its conserved first and last residue. Fields, in order: D gene, J gene, CDR3 length, clone size, V gene, CDR3 DNA, CDR3 protein. A D gene is named only where the DNA matches it firmly. Size is stated for part of the rows, as once, few or many counts, or as a class when the clone is expanded.

>-|TRBJ1-1|14|many|TRBV6-5
TGTGCCAGCAGTGCTCAAGGGGTAGGCACTGAAGCTTTCTTT
CASSAQGVGTEAFF
>TRBD1|TRBJ2-7|15|few|TRBV11-1
TGTGCCAGCAGCTTTGGGACAGACGGGCCCTACGAGCAGTACTTC
CASSFGTDGPYEQYF
>-|TRBJ1-4|11|-|TRBV4-3
TGCGCCAGCAGCCAAGCTGAAAAACTGTTTTTT
CASSQAEKLFF
>-|TRBJ2-3|17|-|TRBV7-2
TGTGCCAGCAGCTTAGATTGGCCCGGTTCTGGGGCAGATACGCAGTATTTT
CASSLDWPGSGADTQYF
>TRBD1|TRBJ2-5|13|few|TRBV2
TGTGCCAGCACCCCGGACAGGGTCGAGACCCAGTACTTC
CASTPDRVETQYF
>-|TRBJ2-4|15|-|TRBV5-6
TGTGCCAGCAGCCATAGACTGGGAGCCAAAAACATTCAGTACTTC
CASSHRLGAKNIQYF
>TRBD1|TRBJ1-2|16|-|TRBV20-1
TGCAGTGCCCATCAGTGGGGGACAGGGGAAGGAAATGGCTACACCTTC
CSAHQWGTGEGNGYTF
>-|TRBJ1-4|17|few|TRBV20-1
TGCAGTGCTAGAGGACGGTCCCCTTCTGCAACTAATGAAAAACTGTTTTTT
CSARGRSPSATNEKLFF
>-|TRBJ1-1|14|few|TRBV10-3
TGTGCCATCAGTGAGGGTCAGGGGAACACTGAAGCTTTCTTT
CAISEGQGNTEAFF
>TRBD2|TRBJ2-7|15|once|TRBV6-2/TRBV6-3
TGTGCCAGCAGTTACGGCGGGACTAGCGGACACGAGCAGTACTTC
CASSYGGTSGHEQYF
>-|TRBJ1-1|13|-|TRBV29-1
TGCAGCGTGGGAGGGTCTGGAGCCACTGAAGCTTTCTTT
CSVGGSGATEAFF
>-|TRBJ2-7|16|-|TRBV2
TGTGCCAGCAGGGAAGAACGGAGCATGGCGGTGTACGAGCAGTACTTC
CASREERSMAVYEQYF
>-|TRBJ1-1|10|few|TRBV28
TGTGCCAGCAGTGCACTGGAAGCTTTCTTT
CASSALEAFF
>TRBD2|TRBJ2-1|16|-|TRBV3-1
TGTGCTAGCAGCCAGGTAGCGGGGCGGGGGGACAATGAGCAGTTCTTC
CASSQVAGRGDNEQFF
>-|TRBJ2-5|14|once|TRBV7-9
TGTGCCAGCAGCCTCTTAGACACGGGTAGGGCCCAGTACTTC
CASSLLDTGRAQYF
>TRBD2|TRBJ2-5|16|-|TRBV20-1
TGCAGTGCTACCCCTGGGACTAGCGGGGTCCGGGAGACCCAGTACTTC
CSATPGTSGVRETQYF
>-|TRBJ2-2|15|-|TRBV7-6
TGTGCCAGCAGCGGGGGACTGTCGGTCACCGGGGAGCTGTTTTTT
CASSGGLSVTGELFF
>-|TRBJ2-7|13|few|TRBV27
TGTGCCAGCAGTCGGGGATTCTCCTACGAGCAGTACTTC
CASSRGFSYEQYF
>-|TRBJ2-1|15|few|TRBV20-1
TGCAGTGCTAGACAGGGGACTATTCTCTACAATGAGCAGTTCTTC
CSARQGTILYNEQFF
>-|TRBJ1-1|15|-|TRBV19
TGTGCCAGTAGTATAAGGGCAGAAATGAACACTGAAGCTTTCTTT
CASSIRAEMNTEAFF
>-|TRBJ2-5|12|-|TRBV14
TGTGCCAGCGGCCAAGACCAGGGGACCCAGTACTTC
CASGQDQGTQYF
>-|TRBJ1-1|14|few|TRBV5-1
TGCGCCAGCAGCTTTTATGGCCTAAACACTGAAGCTTTCTTT
CASSFYGLNTEAFF
>TRBD2|TRBJ2-1|18|-|TRBV6-5
TGTGCCAGCAGTTACCGGCGTAGCGGGGGCCCCACCTACAATGAGCAGTTCTTC
CASSYRRSGGPTYNEQFF